This T cell receptor (beta chain) was retrieved from a study of early T cells in non-severe SARS-CoV-2 infection. Overall study findings and caveats: The VDJdb matching leaned toward anti-spike CD8 responses and overlooked private and CD4 specificities.

Many counts were recorded for this clonotype. Antigen unknown. TCRdb recomputed calls from the 5' RACE reads with MiXCR, one row per CDR3 protein. Of about 28,000 distinct CDR3 sequences in the sample, about 5% were seen once. The sample consisted of whole blood, taken at baseline. This receptor was identified in an adult who was a healthcare worker with PCR-confirmed SARS-CoV-2 infection or an uninfected control (not recorded which).

The CDR3 here is CASSLGGANEKLFF. The CDR3 bases are TGTGCCAGCAGCTTAGGGGGGGCGAATGAAAAACTGTTTTTT. V is TRBV7-2 and J is TRBJ1-4; D may be TRBD1 (6 bases). V lost 1 base to trimming and J lost 5 bases, with 8 bases between them. CDR3 length: 14 residues. From germline, CDR1 is SGHTA and CDR2 FQGNSA.